This passage covers 23 T cell receptor beta chains from one sample sequenced in a study of a mutant IDH1 vaccine in newly diagnosed glioma. Data came from immunoSEQ multiplex PCR; TCRdb stores just in-frame clones and leaves some out. This table holds tens of thousands of clones, about 83% found once. Time point noted: baseline, week 1 (first vaccination visit). Sample treatment: pre-vaccination baseline after standard-of-care therapy. This specimen was PBMCs, taken from a glioma patient treated with radiotherapy, temozolomide or both. The origin of the receptors is a woman aged 40 to 55 with glioma.

The J gene is TRBJ1-2, the V gene TRBV30; D not resolved. Germline V gene data show CDR1 as GTSNPN and CDR2 as SVGIG (reference sequence). CDR3 length: 12 residues. Trimming stripped 2 bases from V and 5 bases from J, with 9 bases between. This chain's CDR3 is CAWSRRAYGYTF. CDR3 nucleotide sequence: TGTGCCTGGAGTCGACGGGCGTATGGCTACACCTTC. The full variable domain, in which reference TRBV30 and TRBJ1-2 provide the parts outside the CDR3, is SQTIHQWPATLVQPVGSPLSLECTVEGTSNPNLYWYRQAAGRGLQLLFYSVGIGQISSEVPQNLSASRPQDRQFILSSKKLLLSDSGFYLCAWSRRAYGYTFGSGTRLTVV.

This chain links TRBV2 with TRBJ2-6, with 9 bases lining up with TRBD2. CDR1 SNHLY and CDR2 FYNNEI come from the germline V gene. The CDR3 spans 19 residues. Trimming at V came to 4 bases and at J to 1 base, leaving 11 bases not matched to a gene. The CDR3 here is CASSGVAGALGSGANVLTF. In DNA, the CDR3 is TGTGCCAGCAGTGGGGTAGCGGGGGCGCTAGGGTCTGGGGCCAACGTCCTGACTTTC.

This chain connects TRBV6-6 to TRBJ1-4, with D unclear. Trimming pared 8 bases from V and 4 bases from J, leaving 5 bases between. Germline V gives CDR1 MNHNY, CDR2 SVGAGI (reference sequence). There are 11 residues in the CDR3. CDR3 sequence reads: CASLINEKLFF. CDR3 DNA: TGTGCCAGCCTAATTAATGAAAAACTGTTTTTT.

The chain is built from TRBV7-2 and TRBJ2-6; 9 bases match TRBD1. CDR1 SGHTA and CDR2 FQGNSA come from the germline V gene. The trim removed 0 bases at V and 15 bases at J, leaving 6 bases unmatched. CDR3 size: 14 residues. The CDR3 nucleotides are TGTGCCAGCAGCTTAGCGAGTGGGACAGGGCACCTGACTTTC. Its protein is CASSLASGTGHLTF.

This rearrangement joins TRBV6-6 to TRBJ1-1; TRBD1 aligns across 8 bases. V lost 5 bases and J lost 4; bases outside the gene matches: 6. Germline V lookup: CDR1 MNHNY, CDR2 SVGAGI (reference sequence). CDR3 length equals 14 residues. CDR3 sequence reads: CASSDTGGITEAFF. The CDR3 DNA follows: TGTGCCAGCAGTGACACAGGGGGGATCACTGAAGCTTTCTTT.

In its sample, this clone was seen once. J is TRBJ2-7 and V is TRBV9; a weak D match, TRBD2 (7 bases). V was clipped by 0 bases and J by 3 bases, with 19 bases between them. CDR1 is SGDLS, CDR2 YYNGEE, per germline. This CDR3 contains 17 residues. The CDR3 loop reads CASSVGYGGAQGYEQYF. CDR3 bases: TGTGCCAGCAGCGTAGGATATGGGGGGGCCCAGGGCTACGAGCAGTACTTC.

This clone appeared a few times. The chain recombines TRBV7-9 with TRBJ1-4, with no clear D. The CDR3 runs to 14 residues. V lost 6 bases to trimming and J lost 5 bases, with 13 bases between them. Germline loops: CDR1 SEHNR, CDR2 FQNEAQ (reference sequence). The CDR3 bases are TGTGCCAGCAGTCCTTCGAGGATCAATGAAAAACTGTTTTTT. Protein product: CASSPSRINEKLFF.

V gene TRBV2 combines with J gene TRBJ1-4; 8 nucleotides line up with TRBD1. Germline CDR1 is SNHLY and CDR2 is FYNNEI. V lost 7 bases to trimming and J lost 7 bases; unmatched junction nucleotides: 11. The CDR3 consists of 15 residues. The CDR3 region has the DNA TGTGCCAGCAACCCCACAGGGGGAGATGCTGAAAAACTGTTTTTT. It specifies CASNPTGGDAEKLFF.

The chain joins TRBV6-6 to TRBJ2-7; 9 bases are a match to TRBD2. The CDR3 runs 15 residues. Germline V lookup: CDR1 MNHNY, CDR2 SVGAGI (reference sequence). Trimming cost V 4 bases and J 3 bases; bases outside gene matches: 7. CDR3 loop: CASSLSSGGYYEQYF. CDR3 sequence (DNA): TGTGCCAGCAGTTTGAGTAGCGGGGGTTACTACGAGCAGTACTTC.

The chain employs TRBV6-1 and TRBJ1-6; D unclear. This CDR3 has 15 amino acids. Germline assignment: CDR1 MNHNS and CDR2 SASEGT. Trimming removed 1 base from V and 9 bases from J, with 13 bases in between. CDR3 bases: TGTGCCAGCAGTGAAGGGGGAGGGTGGGGTTCACCCCTCCACTTT. This gives the protein CASSEGGGWGSPLHF.

V is TRBV6-5 and J is TRBJ1-5, with TRBD1 matching over 8 bases. CDR1 and CDR2 from the germline V gene are MNHEY and SVGAGI. Trimming removed 5 bases from V and 5 bases from J; junction bases left unmatched: 5. The CDR3 extends over 14 amino acids. The CDR3 sequence is CASSPGQGDQPQHF. The CDR3 DNA is TGTGCCAGCAGTCCTGGACAGGGAGATCAGCCCCAGCATTTT.

The chain uses TRBV7-2 and TRBJ1-5; 7 bases map to TRBD1. CDR3 length: 17 amino acids. J gave up 0 bases and V 1 base, and 6 bases lay outside the gene matches. The V gene's germline CDR1 is SGHTA and CDR2 FQGNSA. The CDR3 region has the DNA TGTGCCAGCAGCTTAGTTGCAGGGGGGAATAGCAATCAGCCCCAGCATTTT. Translating gives CASSLVAGGNSNQPQHF.

The J gene is TRBJ1-2, the V gene TRBV7-2; 8 bases line up with TRBD1. CDR1 SGHTA and CDR2 FQGNSA come from the germline V gene. This CDR3 comprises 15 residues. The junction had 13 bases not matched to a gene; V was cut back by 5 bases and J by 8 bases. The CDR3 sequence is CASSAQGGRQAGYTF. The DNA of the CDR3 is TGTGCCAGCAGCGCACAGGGGGGGAGACAGGCCGGCTACACCTTC.

V usage is TRBV2 and J usage is TRBJ1-2; 10 nucleotides match TRBD1. Trimming at V came to 4 bases and at J to 3 bases, leaving 2 bases not matched to a gene. The CDR3 loop spans 14 amino acids. Germline-derived CDR1 and CDR2 are SNHLY and FYNNEI. The CDR3 nucleotides read TGTGCCAGCAGTGGACAGGGGGCTGACTATGGCTACACCTTC. Its translation: CASSGQGADYGYTF.

The chain has TRBV10-3 and TRBJ2-1, with TRBD2 identical over 14 bases. Germline V lookup: CDR1 ENHRY, CDR2 SYGVKD. There are 19 residues in the CDR3. Trimming removed 3 bases from V and 6 bases from J; junction bases left unmatched: 13. The CDR3 sequence: CAISDPRLAGGRGANEQFF. Written as DNA, the CDR3 is TGTGCCATCAGTGACCCTCGACTAGCGGGGGGGCGAGGAGCCAATGAGCAGTTCTTC.

The chain is built from TRBV5-1 and TRBJ1-6, with unresolved D. CDR3 length equals 16 residues. CDR1 is SGHRS and CDR2 is YFSETQ in the germline V gene. Trimming pared 0 bases from V and 7 bases from J, leaving 14 bases between. The CDR3 spells CASSLDRVFSNSPLHF. The CDR3 nucleotides read TGCGCCAGCAGCTTGGATAGGGTGTTCTCGAATTCACCCCTCCACTTT.

This rearrangement joins TRBV30 to TRBJ2-7, with D possibly TRBD2 on 6 matching bases. The V gene's germline CDR1 is GTSNPN and CDR2 SVGIG (reference sequence). The CDR3 length is 13 residues. Between the trimmed V and J ends, which lost 4 bases and 3 bases, there was a span of 13 bases. CDR3 DNA: TGTGCCTGGACCTGGGACGGGAGCTACGAGCAGTACTTC. Amino acid sequence: CAWTWDGSYEQYF.

The rearrangement links TRBV2 to TRBJ1-1; the D is unclear. Germline V gene lookup returns CDR1 SNHLY and CDR2 FYNNEI. This CDR3 is built from 12 residues. Trimming removed 0 bases from V and 8 bases from J, with 7 bases in between. The CDR3 loop is CASSEARAEAFF. The CDR3 nucleotides are TGTGCCAGCAGTGAAGCGAGGGCAGAAGCTTTCTTT.

The J gene is TRBJ2-7, the V gene TRBV6-1, with TRBD1 matching 8 bases. This CDR3 spans 16 amino acids. Germline V gives CDR1 MNHNS, CDR2 SASEGT. Losses at the gene ends were 2 bases for V and 1 base for J; bases not matched to a gene: 7. This chain's CDR3 is CASSEPSGQVSYEQYF. The CDR3 coding sequence is TGTGCCAGCAGTGAACCCTCGGGACAGGTATCCTACGAGCAGTACTTC.

The chain is built from TRBV5-8 and TRBJ1-5, with D perhaps TRBD1 (6 bases). CDR3 length: 17 residues. The germline V gene encodes CDR1 SGHTS and CDR2 YDEGEE. V gave up 0 bases and J gave up 2 bases, with 15 bases separating them. The CDR3 is CASSLARGAAGNQPQHF. The CDR3, as DNA: TGTGCCAGCAGCTTGGCGAGGGGGGCAGCGGGCAATCAGCCCCAGCATTTT.

The V and J genes are TRBV29-1 and TRBJ2-7; tentative D call: TRBD2 (6 bases). This CDR3 has 15 amino acids. CDR1 is SQVTM and CDR2 is ANQGSEA in the germline V gene. Trimming removed 3 bases at V and 5 bases at J, with 20 bases between. CDR3 bases: TGCAGCGTTGACCCGGAGGGGTGGGGGAGCCACGAGCAGTACTTC. This codes for CSVDPEGWGSHEQYF.

The chain couples TRBV7-2 to TRBJ1-1, with TRBD1 identical over 10 bases. CDR1 SGHTA and CDR2 FQGNSA come from the germline V gene. With 3 bases clipped from V and 4 bases from J, the junction kept 2 bases outside the gene matches. The CDR3 consists of 14 residues. The CDR3 coding sequence is TGTGCCAGCAGCTTGACAGGGGGCCTCACTGAAGCTTTCTTT. This codes for CASSLTGGLTEAFF.

The chain employs TRBV2 and TRBJ2-2; D call uncertain. CDR1 is SNHLY and CDR2 is FYNNEI in the germline V gene. With 4 bases removed from V and 6 bases from J, the gap between germline ends came to 12 bases. The CDR3 contains 14 residues. The CDR3 here is CASSVRSGSGELFF. For the CDR3, the DNA is TGTGCCAGCAGTGTCAGGTCCGGGTCCGGGGAGCTGTTTTTT.